This T cell receptor beta chain emerged from a study of breast tumors, draining lymph nodes, adjacent tissues. Points from the study as a whole: Luminal-like breast cancer showed significantly greater tumor-nontumor repertoire similarity than basal-like breast cancer did. Findings are consistent with lymph node origin and intratumoral expansion of most tumor T cells.

Per germline, CDR1 SGHDT and CDR2 YYEEEE. CDR3 length equals 14 residues. Trimming removed 4 bases from V and 2 bases from J, with 10 bases in between. This clonotype showed up many times. Its antigen is not known. TCRdb redid the calling of the multiplex PCR reads with MiXCR, one entry per CDR3 protein. The table lists more than 100,000 distinct CDR3 sequences, approximately 20% of them singletons. Breast cancer patients provided tissue from their axillary draining lymph nodes. The clonotype comes from a female donor with breast cancer. Some clones in this sample may be carry-over from other donors' samples. The material sequenced was axillary lymph node tissue. The genes are TRBV5-6 and TRBJ1-3; D remains unclear. CDR3 region: CASSPGSAGNTIYF. The CDR3, as DNA: TGTGCCAGCAGCCCGGGAAGCGCTGGAAACACCATATATTTT.